The 7 T cell receptor beta chains reported below all come from one sample, sequenced in a study of cytomegalovirus exposure and HLA in healthy donors. The PCR was carried out with 60 Vbeta primers and 13 Jbeta primers. Profiling relied on immunoSEQ multiplex PCR, and the TCRdb table lists in-frame clones only, not all of them. The sample holds about 110,000 clones, 70% to 85% seen once. Specimen: PBMCs. These receptors were collected from a man aged 60 to 69 in good health and CMV-seronegative.

Comments on this clone: The junction shows a germline mismatch at one end, possibly a read error. V gene TRBV4-2 combines with J gene TRBJ1-1; 8 nucleotides agree with TRBD1. This CDR3 spans 16 amino acids. Germline V lookup: CDR1 LGHNA, CDR2 YNFKEQ. The CDR3 coding sequence is TGTGCCAGCAGACAAGAACAGGGGGAGAGGTACACTGAAGCTTTCTTT. It translates to CASRQEQGERYTEAFF.

The chain is built from TRBV9 and TRBJ2-3; 10 bases align to TRBD2. The CDR3 spans 17 residues. Trimming at V came to 0 bases and at J to 5 bases, leaving 9 bases not matched to a gene. Germline V gene data show CDR1 as SGDLS and CDR2 as YYNGEE. The DNA for the CDR3 is TGTGCCAGCAGCGTAGCCAGCGGGGGGGCACGGGTAGATACGCAGTATTTT. Protein sequence: CASSVASGGARVDTQYF.

CDR3 DNA: TGTGCCTGGAGTGCCCTACAGGGGACGTATGGCTACACCTTC. Amino acids: CAWSALQGTYGYTF. This chain joins TRBV30 and TRBJ1-2; 7 bases agree with TRBD1. Germline V lookup: CDR1 GTSNPN, CDR2 SVGIG (reference sequence). The trim removed 1 base at V and 5 bases at J, leaving 7 bases unmatched. The CDR3 contains 14 residues.

This clone was seen just once. This chain uses TRBV28 with TRBJ2-1; perhaps TRBD1 as D (5 bases). Trimming stripped 7 bases from V and 4 bases from J, with 17 bases between. The CDR3 length is 15 residues. CDR1 is MDHEN and CDR2 is SYDVKM in the germline V gene. CDR3 nucleotide sequence: TGTGCCAGCACCCCAGTCAGGGCCACGTACAATGAGCAGTTCTTC. Translated: CASTPVRATYNEQFF.

V and J are TRBV28 and TRBJ2-5; 15 nucleotides align to TRBD2. Germline V gives CDR1 MDHEN, CDR2 SYDVKM. Germline trimming cut 4 bases from V and 2 bases from J; bases unmatched to any gene: 2. The CDR3 has 16 residues. Written as DNA, the CDR3 is TGTGCCAGCAGTTCTGGACTAGCGGGGGGGCAAGAGACCCAGTACTTC. This translates into CASSSGLAGGQETQYF.

The J gene is TRBJ1-1, the V gene TRBV7-2, with D perhaps matching TRBD1 (5 bases). CDR1 is SGHTA, CDR2 FQGNSA, per germline. V was clipped by 0 bases and J by 3 bases, with 8 bases between them. There are 14 residues in the CDR3. CDR3 amino acids: CASSLAPGDTEAFF. CDR3 sequence (DNA): TGTGCCAGCAGCTTAGCCCCGGGGGACACTGAAGCTTTCTTT.

V gene TRBV6-1 combines with J gene TRBJ2-7, with 8 nucleotides matching TRBD2. Germline V gene lookup returns CDR1 MNHNS and CDR2 SASEGT. This CDR3 has 15 amino acids. V shed 7 bases, J shed 5 bases, and the junction held 13 bases outside the gene matches. CDR3 amino acids: CASIPPGLGLHEQYV. DNA for the CDR3: TGTGCCAGCATTCCCCCGGGACTAGGTTTACACGAGCAGTACGTC.